A single sample gave rise to the 4 T cell receptor beta chains below, sequenced in a study of post-analysis software for immune sequencing data. The authors incorporated unique molecular identifiers into the TCR beta cDNA libraries. TCRdb reprocessed the PCR reads with MiXCR, giving one entry per CDR3 protein. Of about 770,000 distinct CDR3 sequences in the sample, under 60% were seen once. These TCRs' antigens remain unknown. Study conclusions and caveats: Relative to controls, patients had five TRBV segments at higher frequency, with TRBV5-6, TRBV5-1 and TRBV20-1 among these.

Sequencing was done on a sample of blood. All receptors derive from a girl between 10 and 17 years old with multiple sclerosis.

This clonotype has just a few counts. This chain uses TRBV27 with TRBJ1-2; no clear D. V dropped 2 bases and J dropped 2 bases, with 12 bases sitting between them. CDR1 and CDR2 (germline): MNHEY, SMNVEV (reference sequence). The CDR3 runs to 15 residues. CDR3 nucleotide sequence: TGTGCCAGCAGTTTAGTGTTTGGGAGAAACTATGGCTACACCTTC. It codes for CASSLVFGRNYGYTF.

The chain uses TRBV7-2 and TRBJ2-1, with 8 bases aligning to TRBD1. The CDR3 is 14 residues long. V trimming: 2 bases; J trimming: 15 bases; junction bases outside the gene matches: 12. Looked up from germline, CDR1 is SGHTA and CDR2 is FQGNSA. This CDR3 reads CASSLRQGALPGFF. As DNA, the CDR3 is TGTGCCAGCAGCTTAAGGCAGGGGGCCCTCCCTGGGTTCTTC.

The V and J genes are TRBV29-1 and TRBJ1-1; D is unresolved. Trimming left V 5 bases short and J 6 bases short, with 7 bases between. Germline CDR1 is SQVTM and CDR2 is ANQGSEA. CDR3 length: 10 amino acids. CDR3 coding DNA: TGCAGCGTTCCCGGACCTGAAGCTTTCTTT. Its protein product is CSVPGPEAFF.

The chain links TRBV7-8 to TRBJ2-5; 8 bases map to TRBD1. The DNA end lines up better with TRBJ2-7; the J call may be wrong. CDR3 length: 16 residues. CDR1 is SGHVS, CDR2 FQNEAQ, per germline. The CDR3 protein is CASSLALGQGNYEQYF. The CDR3 nucleotides are TGTGCCAGCAGCTTAGCGCTCGGACAGGGAAACTACGAGCAGTACTTC.